This T cell receptor beta chain was obtained from a study of T cell clonality in common variable immunodeficiency. The table came from immunoSEQ multiplex PCR; TCRdb's copy has only in-frame clones and leaves some out. The sample has around 21,000 clones, none seen only once. This CDR3 contains 15 residues. Trimming shortened V by 2 bases and J by 9 bases, and 20 bases separated the two germline ends. The germline gives CDR1 GTSNPN, CDR2 SVGIG (reference sequence). This clone was recorded a few times. Its antigen is unknown. The sequence runs out 3 residues before the end of the CDR3; the remainder is reconstructed from the germline J gene. The study's findings and limits: In common variable immunodeficiency, TCR beta chains reportedly carried fewer deletions and N-nucleotide insertions. CVID subjects showed higher TCRbeta clonality than healthy controls. Authors noted CVID clonality's cause needs subpopulation repertoire sequencing.

J is TRBJ2-1 and V is TRBV30, with D perhaps TRBD2 (6 bases). This TCR was sampled from a human donor with common variable immunodeficiency. Sequenced material: peripheral blood mononuclear cells. The covered CDR3 bases are TGTGCCTGGAGTAGCTTTGGCGGGATAAATATTGAG. Its protein is CAWSSFGGINIE. The whole CDR3 protein is CAWSSFGGINIEQFF. Drawing the rest from reference TRBV30 and TRBJ2-1, the complete variable domain is SQTIHQWPATLVQPVGSPLSLECTVEGTSNPNLYWYRQAAGRGLQLLFYSVGIGQISSEVPQNLSASRPQDRQFILSSKKLLLSDSGFYLCAWSSFGGINIEQFFGPGTRLTVL.